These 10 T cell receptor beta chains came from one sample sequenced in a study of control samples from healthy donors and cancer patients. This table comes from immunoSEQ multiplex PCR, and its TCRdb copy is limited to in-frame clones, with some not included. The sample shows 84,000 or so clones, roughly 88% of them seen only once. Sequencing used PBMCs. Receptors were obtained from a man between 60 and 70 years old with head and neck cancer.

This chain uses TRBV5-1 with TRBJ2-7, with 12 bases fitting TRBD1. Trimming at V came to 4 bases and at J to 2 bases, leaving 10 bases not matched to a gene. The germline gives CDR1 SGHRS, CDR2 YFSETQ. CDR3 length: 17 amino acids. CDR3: CASSTGQGAGRTYEQYF. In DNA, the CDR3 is TGCGCCAGCAGCACGGGACAGGGGGCGGGAAGAACCTACGAGCAGTACTTC.

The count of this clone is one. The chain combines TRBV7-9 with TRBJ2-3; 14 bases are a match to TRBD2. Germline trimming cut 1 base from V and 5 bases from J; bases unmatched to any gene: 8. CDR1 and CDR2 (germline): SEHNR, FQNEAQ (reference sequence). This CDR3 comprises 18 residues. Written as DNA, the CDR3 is TGTGCCAGCAGCTTAGAGATGGGACTAGCGGGAGCGGGAGATACGCAGTATTTT. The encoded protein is CASSLEMGLAGAGDTQYF.

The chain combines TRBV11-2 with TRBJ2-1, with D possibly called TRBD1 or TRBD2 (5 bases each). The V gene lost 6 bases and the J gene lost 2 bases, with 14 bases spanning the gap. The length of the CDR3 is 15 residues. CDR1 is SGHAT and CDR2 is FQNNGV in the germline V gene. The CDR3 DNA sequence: TGTGCCAGCAGTGGGGACGGTGGGACCTACAATGAGCAGTTCTTC. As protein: CASSGDGGTYNEQFF.

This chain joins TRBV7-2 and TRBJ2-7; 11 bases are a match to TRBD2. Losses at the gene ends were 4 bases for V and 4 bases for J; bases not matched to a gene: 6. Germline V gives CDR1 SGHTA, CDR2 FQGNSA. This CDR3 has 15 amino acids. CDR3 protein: CASSWELAGVYEQYF. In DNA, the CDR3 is TGTGCCAGCAGCTGGGAACTAGCGGGGGTTTACGAGCAGTACTTC.

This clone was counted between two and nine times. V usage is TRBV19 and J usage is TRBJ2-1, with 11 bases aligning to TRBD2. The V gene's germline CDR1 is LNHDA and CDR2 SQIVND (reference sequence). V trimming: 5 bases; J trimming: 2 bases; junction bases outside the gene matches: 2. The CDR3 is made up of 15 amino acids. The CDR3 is CASSVAGGAYNEQFF. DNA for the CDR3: TGTGCCAGTAGTGTAGCGGGAGGGGCCTACAATGAGCAGTTCTTC.

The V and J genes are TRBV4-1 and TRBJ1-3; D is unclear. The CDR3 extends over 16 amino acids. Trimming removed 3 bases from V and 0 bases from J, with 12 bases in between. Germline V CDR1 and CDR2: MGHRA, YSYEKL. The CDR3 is CASSHPRVHSGNTIYF. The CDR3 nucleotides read TGCGCCAGCAGCCATCCTCGGGTGCACTCTGGAAACACCATATATTTT.

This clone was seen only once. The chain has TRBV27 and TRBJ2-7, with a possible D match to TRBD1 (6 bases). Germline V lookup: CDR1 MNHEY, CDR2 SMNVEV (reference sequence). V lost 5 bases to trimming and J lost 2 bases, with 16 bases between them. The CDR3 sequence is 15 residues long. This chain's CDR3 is CASSPQLGAAYEQYF. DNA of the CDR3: TGTGCCAGCAGTCCCCAATTGGGGGCTGCCTACGAGCAGTACTTC.

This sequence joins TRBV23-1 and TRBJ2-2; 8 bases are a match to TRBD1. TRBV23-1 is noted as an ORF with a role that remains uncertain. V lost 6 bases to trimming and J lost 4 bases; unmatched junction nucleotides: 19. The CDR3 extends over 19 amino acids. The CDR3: CASSLTRSRTGYATGELFF. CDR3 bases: TGCGCCAGCAGCCTGACCCGAAGCCGGACAGGGTATGCCACCGGGGAGCTGTTTTTT.

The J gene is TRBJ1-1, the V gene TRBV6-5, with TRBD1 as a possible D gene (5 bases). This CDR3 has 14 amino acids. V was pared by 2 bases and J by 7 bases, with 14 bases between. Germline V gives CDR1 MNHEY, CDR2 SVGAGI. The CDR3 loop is CASSYQGRSLEAFF. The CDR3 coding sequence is TGTGCCAGCAGTTACCAGGGAAGATCTCTTGAAGCTTTCTTT.

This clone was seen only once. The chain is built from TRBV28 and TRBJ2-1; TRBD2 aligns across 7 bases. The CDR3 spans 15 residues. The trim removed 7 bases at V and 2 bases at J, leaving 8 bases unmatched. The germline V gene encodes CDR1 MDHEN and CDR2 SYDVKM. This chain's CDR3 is CASTLKGTTYNEQFF. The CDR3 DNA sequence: TGTGCCAGCACCCTAAAGGGGACTACCTACAATGAGCAGTTCTTC.